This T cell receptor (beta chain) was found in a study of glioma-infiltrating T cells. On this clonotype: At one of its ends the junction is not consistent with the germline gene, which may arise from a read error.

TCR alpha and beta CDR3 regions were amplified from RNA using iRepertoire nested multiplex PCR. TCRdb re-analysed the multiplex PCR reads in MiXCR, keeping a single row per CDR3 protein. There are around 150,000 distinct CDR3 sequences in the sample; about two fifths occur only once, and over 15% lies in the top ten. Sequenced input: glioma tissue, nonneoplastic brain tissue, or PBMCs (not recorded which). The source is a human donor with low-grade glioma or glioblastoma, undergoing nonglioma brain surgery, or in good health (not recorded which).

The CDR3 sequence: CARSLGGGIQETQCF. Written as DNA, the CDR3 is TGTGCCCGCAGCTTAGGCGGCGGGATTCAAGAGACCCAGTGCTTC. The chain combines TRBV7-9 with TRBJ2-5, with D possibly TRBD2 on 6 matching bases. This CDR3 is 15 amino acids long. Per germline, CDR1 SEHNR and CDR2 FQNEAQ (reference sequence).